This TCR beta chain was captured in a study of T cell responses to AZD1222 COVID-19 vaccine. Study outcomes and limitations: Regions 160-218 and 743-854 held dominance among vaccine-associated CD4 TCRs, which spanned spike.

The CDR3 covers 21 residues. CDR1 and CDR2 from the germline V gene are SNHLY and FYNNEI. The junction had 25 bases not matched to a gene; V was cut back by 3 bases and J by 6 bases. The table came from immunoSEQ multiplex PCR; TCRdb's copy has only in-frame clones and leaves some out. In the table there are more than 75,000 clones, almost 90% of which are singletons. As for this clone: What it binds is unknown.

The sample here was peripheral blood, taken 28 days after the second AZD1222 dose. This clonotype originated in an adult who received the AZD1222 COVID-19 vaccine. The rearrangement joins TRBV2 to TRBJ1-4; TRBD1 aligns across 7 bases. CDR3 loop: CASSEEAGTVLSLVLDEKLFF. The CDR3 DNA reads as TGTGCCAGCAGTGAGGAGGCGGGGACAGTTCTCTCCCTTGTACTTGATGAAAAACTGTTTTTT.